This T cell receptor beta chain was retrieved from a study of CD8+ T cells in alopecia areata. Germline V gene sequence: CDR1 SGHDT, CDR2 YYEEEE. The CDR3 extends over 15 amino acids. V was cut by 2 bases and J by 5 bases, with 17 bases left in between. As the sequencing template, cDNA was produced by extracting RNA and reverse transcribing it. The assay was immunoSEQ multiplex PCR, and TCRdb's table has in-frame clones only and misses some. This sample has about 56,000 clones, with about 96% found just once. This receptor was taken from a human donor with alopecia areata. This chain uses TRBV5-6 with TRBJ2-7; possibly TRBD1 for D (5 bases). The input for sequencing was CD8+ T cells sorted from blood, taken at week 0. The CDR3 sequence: CASSFFSTASHEQYF. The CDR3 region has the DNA TGTGCCAGCAGCTTTTTCTCGACAGCGAGCCACGAGCAGTACTTC.